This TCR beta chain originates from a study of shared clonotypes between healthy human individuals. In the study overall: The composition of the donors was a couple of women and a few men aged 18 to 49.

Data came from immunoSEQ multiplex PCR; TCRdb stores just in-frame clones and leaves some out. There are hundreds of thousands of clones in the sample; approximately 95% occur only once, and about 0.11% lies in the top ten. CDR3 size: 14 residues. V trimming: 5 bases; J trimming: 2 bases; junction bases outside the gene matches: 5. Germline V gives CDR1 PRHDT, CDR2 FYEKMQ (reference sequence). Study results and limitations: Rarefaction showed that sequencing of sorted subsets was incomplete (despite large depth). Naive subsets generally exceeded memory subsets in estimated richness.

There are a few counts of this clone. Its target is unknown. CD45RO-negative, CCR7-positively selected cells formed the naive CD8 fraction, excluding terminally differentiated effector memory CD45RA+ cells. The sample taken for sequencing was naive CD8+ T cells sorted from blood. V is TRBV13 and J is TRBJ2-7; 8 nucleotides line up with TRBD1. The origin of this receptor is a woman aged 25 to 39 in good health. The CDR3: CASSQGASTYEQYF. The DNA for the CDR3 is TGTGCCAGCAGCCAGGGGGCTAGTACCTACGAGCAGTACTTC.